Listed here are 5 T cell receptor beta chains from one sample, sequenced in a study of shared clonotypes between healthy human individuals. The data were produced by immunoSEQ multiplex PCR, yet TCRdb's version contains in-frame clones alone and is incomplete. The sample lists some 2,400,000 clones, nearly 97% seen once, with approximately 0.13% in the top ten. The sample comprised naive CD4+ T cells sorted from blood. As to subset: CD45RA+ positively selected. All receptors come from a man aged 18 to 30 in good health.

The V call is TRBV2, the J call TRBJ1-4; a weak D match, TRBD1 (6 bases). This CDR3 comprises 14 residues. Germline-derived CDR1 and CDR2 are SNHLY and FYNNEI. V lost 5 bases and J 3 bases, leaving 10 bases between the germline ends. The CDR3 is CASSPGAANEKLFF. The CDR3 DNA sequence: TGTGCCAGCAGTCCAGGGGCAGCTAATGAAAAACTGTTTTTT.

V and J are TRBV2 and TRBJ2-2; D call uncertain. This CDR3 has 12 amino acids. CDR1 SNHLY and CDR2 FYNNEI come from the germline V gene. V was clipped by 6 bases and J by 6 bases, with 8 bases between them. CDR3 nucleotide sequence: TGTGCCAGCAGCCTAAGCGCCGGGGAGCTGTTTTTT. Protein: CASSLSAGELFF.

The genes are TRBV10-2 and TRBJ2-7; D might be TRBD1 or TRBD2, each matching 5 bases. The V gene lost 7 bases and the J gene lost 0 bases, with 10 bases spanning the gap. Germline CDR1 reads WSHSY; CDR2 reads SAAADI. This CDR3 spans 13 amino acids. The CDR3 here is CASTAGSSYEQYF. CDR3 nucleotides: TGCGCCAGCACGGCAGGGAGCTCCTACGAGCAGTACTTC.

The rearrangement links TRBV5-1 to TRBJ2-1; TRBD1 or TRBD2 may be the D gene (5 bases each). The V end lost 8 bases, the J end lost 2 bases, and 14 bases lay between the germline ends. The germline CDR1 and CDR2 sequences are SGHRS and YFSETQ. The CDR3 has 14 amino acids. This CDR3 reads CASSMGVAYNEQFF. CDR3 coding DNA: TGCGCCAGTAGCATGGGGGTGGCCTACAATGAGCAGTTCTTC.

A word on this clone: This sample includes further DNA sequences coding for the same CDR3. This chain uses TRBV5-4 with TRBJ1-2; D remains ambiguous. This CDR3 is 14 amino acids long. Trimming took off 4 bases at V and 0 bases at J, with 10 bases between the two ends. Germline CDR1 reads SGHNT; CDR2 reads YYREEE (reference sequence). CDR3 in amino acids: CASSLVGANYGYTF. The CDR3 DNA reads TGTGCCAGCAGCCTCGTCGGAGCTAACTATGGCTACACCTTC.